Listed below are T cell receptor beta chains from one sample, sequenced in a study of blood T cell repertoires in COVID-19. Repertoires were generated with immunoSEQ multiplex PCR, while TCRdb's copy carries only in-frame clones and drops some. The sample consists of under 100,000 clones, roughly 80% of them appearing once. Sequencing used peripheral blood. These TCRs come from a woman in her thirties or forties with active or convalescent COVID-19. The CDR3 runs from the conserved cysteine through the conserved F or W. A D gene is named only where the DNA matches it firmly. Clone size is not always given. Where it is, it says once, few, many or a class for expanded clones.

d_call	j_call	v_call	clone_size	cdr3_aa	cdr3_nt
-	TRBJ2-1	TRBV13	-	CASSGQTPYNEQFF	TGTGCCAGCAGCGGGCAGACGCCCTACAATGAGCAGTTCTTC
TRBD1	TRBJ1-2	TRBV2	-	CASDRDRGFSYTF	TGTGCCAGTGACCGAGACAGGGGATTTAGCTACACCTTC
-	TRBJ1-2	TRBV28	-	CASSLFTTGGYGYTF	TGTGCCAGCAGTTTATTTACCACGGGAGGGTATGGCTACACCTTC
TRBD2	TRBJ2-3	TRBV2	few	CASSDALAGGLTQYF	TGTGCCAGCAGTGACGCCCTAGCGGGGGGGCTGACGCAGTATTTT
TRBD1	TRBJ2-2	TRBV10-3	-	CAISTGVLSGELFF	TGTGCCATCAGCACAGGGGTTTTGTCCGGGGAGCTGTTTTTT
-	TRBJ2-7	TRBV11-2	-	CASSLGGFGYEQYF	TGTGCCAGCAGCTTAGGAGGGTTCGGGTACGAGCAGTACTTC
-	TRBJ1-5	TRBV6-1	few	CASSEQGRVGQPQHF	TGTGCCAGCAGTGAGCAGGGAAGGGTTGGGCAGCCCCAGCATTTT
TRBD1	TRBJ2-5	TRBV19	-	CASSFQTGYQETQYF	TGTGCCAGTAGTTTCCAGACAGGGTACCAAGAGACCCAGTACTTC
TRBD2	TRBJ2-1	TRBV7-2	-	CASSLAVAGGSYNEQFF	TGTGCCAGCAGCTTAGCGGTAGCGGGAGGCTCCTACAATGAGCAGTTCTTC
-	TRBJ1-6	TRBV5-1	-	CASSLAGVSRYNSPLHF	TGCGCCAGCAGCTTGGCGGGGGTATCCCGCTATAATTCACCCCTCCACTTT
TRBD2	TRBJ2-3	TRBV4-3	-	CASSQRTSGADTQYF	TGCGCCAGCAGCCAACGGACTAGCGGGGCAGATACGCAGTATTTT
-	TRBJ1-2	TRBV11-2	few	CASSSNTGNYGYTF	TGTGCCAGCAGCTCTAATACAGGGAACTATGGCTACACCTTC
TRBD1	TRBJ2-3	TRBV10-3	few	CAISGRTGGSTDTQYF	TGTGCCATCAGCGGCAGGACAGGGGGGAGCACAGATACGCAGTATTTT
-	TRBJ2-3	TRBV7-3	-	CASSLTAGYTDTQYF	TGTGCCAGCAGCTTAACTGCGGGGTACACAGATACGCAGTATTTT
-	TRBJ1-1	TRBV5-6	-	CASSFGDRRNTEAFF	TGTGCCAGCAGCTTCGGCGACAGAAGGAACACTGAAGCTTTCTTT
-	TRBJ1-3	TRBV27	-	CASTPFGNTIYF	TGTGCCAGCACCCCTTTTGGAAACACCATATATTTT
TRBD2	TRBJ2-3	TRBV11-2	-	CASSLSVGLAPDTQYF	TGTGCCAGCAGCTTATCGGTGGGACTAGCACCAGATACGCAGTATTTT
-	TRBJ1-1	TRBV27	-	CASSRIGGAAFF	TGTGCCAGCAGCCGAATAGGGGGGGCAGCTTTCTTT
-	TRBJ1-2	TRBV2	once	CASNPRAALWEGYTF	TGTGCCAGCAACCCCCGGGCAGCCTTATGGGAGGGCTACACCTTC
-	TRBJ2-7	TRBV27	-	CASSLLGGAHYEQYF	TGTGCCAGCAGTTTATTAGGAGGGGCCCACTACGAGCAGTACTTC
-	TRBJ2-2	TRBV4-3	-	CASSQEVDSDLFF	TGCGCCAGCAGCCAAGAAGTTGACAGCGATCTGTTTTTT
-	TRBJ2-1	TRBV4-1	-	CASSPPTRIHEQFF	TGCGCCAGCAGCCCTCCCACTAGAATCCATGAGCAGTTCTTC
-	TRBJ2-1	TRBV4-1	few	CASSPPLAHNEQFF	TGCGCCAGCAGCCCCCCGCTAGCTCACAATGAGCAGTTCTTC
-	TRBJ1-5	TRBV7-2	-	CASSSGQPNQPQHF	TGTGCCAGCAGTTCCGGACAGCCCAATCAGCCCCAGCATTTT
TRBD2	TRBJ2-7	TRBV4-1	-	CASSQTTSGYHEQYF	TGCGCCAGCAGCCAAACGACTAGCGGGTACCACGAGCAGTACTTC
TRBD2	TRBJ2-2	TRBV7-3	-	CASSSISGGSRELFF	TGTGCCAGCAGCTCGATTAGCGGGGGGTCGCGGGAGCTGTTTTTT
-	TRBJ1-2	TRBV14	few	CASSQRGASYGYTF	TGTGCCAGCAGCCAACGGGGGGCTAGCTATGGCTACACCTTC
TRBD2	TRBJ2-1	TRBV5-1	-	CASSPSTSGVYNEQFF	TGCGCCAGCAGCCCATCGACTAGCGGGGTTTACAATGAGCAGTTCTTC
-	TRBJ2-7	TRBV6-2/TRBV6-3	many	CASSEFYEQYF	TGTGCCAGCAGTGAGTTCTACGAGCAGTACTTC
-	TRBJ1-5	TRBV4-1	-	CASSQNRLGNQPQHF	TGCGCCAGCAGCCAGAACAGGTTAGGCAATCAGCCCCAGCATTTT
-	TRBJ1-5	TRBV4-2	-	CASSQEDSYNQPQHF	TGTGCCAGCAGCCAAGAAGACAGTTACAATCAGCCCCAGCATTTT
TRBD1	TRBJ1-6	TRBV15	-	CATSRDRDRVSPLHF	TGTGCCACCAGCAGAGATCGGGACAGGGTTTCACCCCTCCACTTT
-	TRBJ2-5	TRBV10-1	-	CANHPNGQGTETQYF	TGCGCCAACCATCCGAATGGGCAGGGGACAGAGACCCAGTACTTC
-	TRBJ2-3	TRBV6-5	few	CASSLQSPSTDTQYF	TGTGCCAGCAGTCTACAGTCTCCGAGCACAGATACGCAGTATTTT
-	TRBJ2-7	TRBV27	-	CASSFLSRGVGTYEQYF	TGTGCCAGCAGTTTCCTCTCCAGGGGTGTGGGAACCTACGAGCAGTACTTC
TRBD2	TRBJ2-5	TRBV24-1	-	CATSVSGGETQYF	TGTGCCACCAGTGTGTCGGGAGGAGAGACCCAGTACTTC
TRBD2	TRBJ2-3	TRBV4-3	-	CASSQEGGTSGSTDTQYF	TGCGCCAGCAGCCAAGAAGGGGGGACTAGCGGGAGCACAGATACGCAGTATTTT
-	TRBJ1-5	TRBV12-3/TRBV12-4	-	CASSSQNQPQHF	TGTGCCAGCAGTTCACAGAATCAGCCCCAGCATTTT
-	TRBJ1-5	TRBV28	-	CASSRGPNQPQHF	TGTGCCAGCAGCAGGGGTCCCAATCAGCCCCAGCATTTT
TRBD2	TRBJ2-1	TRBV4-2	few	CASSQDPFGGSPYNEQFF	TGTGCCAGCAGCCAAGATCCCTTTGGCGGGAGTCCCTACAATGAGCAGTTCTTC
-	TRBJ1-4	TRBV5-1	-	CASSLAGGPNEKLFF	TGCGCCAGCAGCCTCGCGGGGGGCCCTAATGAAAAACTGTTTTTT
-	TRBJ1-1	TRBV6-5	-	CASSPTGYTEAFF	TGTGCCAGCAGTCCTACAGGGTACACTGAAGCTTTCTTT
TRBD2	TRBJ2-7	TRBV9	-	CASSVQGGLADEQYF	TGTGCCAGCAGCGTCCAGGGGGGACTAGCCGACGAGCAGTACTTC
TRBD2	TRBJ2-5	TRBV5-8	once	CASSLGASGGQETQYF	TGTGCCAGCAGCTTGGGTGCTAGCGGGGGTCAAGAGACCCAGTACTTC
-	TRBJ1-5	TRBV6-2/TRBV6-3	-	CASSYPPYQPQHF	TGTGCCAGCAGTTATCCCCCTTATCAGCCCCAGCATTTT
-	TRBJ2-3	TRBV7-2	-	CASSSGLHTDTQYF	TGTGCCAGCAGCTCCGGACTTCACACAGATACGCAGTATTTT
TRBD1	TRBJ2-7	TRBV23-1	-	CASSQGSDRGPPYEQYF	TGCGCCAGCAGTCAGGGATCAGACAGGGGGCCTCCCTACGAGCAGTACTTC
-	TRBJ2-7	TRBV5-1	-	CASSLTGSEQYF	TGCGCCAGCAGCTTGACAGGATCCGAGCAGTACTTC
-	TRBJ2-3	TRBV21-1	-	CASSTRTDRDRVRTDTQYF	TGTGCCAGCAGCACAAGAACTGACCGGGACAGGGTAAGGACAGATACGCAGTATTTT
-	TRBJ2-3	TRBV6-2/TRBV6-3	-	CASSYSGGITQYF	TGTGCCAGCAGTTACTCAGGGGGTATCACGCAGTATTTT
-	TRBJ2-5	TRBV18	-	CASSSTWTTQETQYF	TGTGCCAGCTCATCCACCTGGACAACTCAAGAGACCCAGTACTTC
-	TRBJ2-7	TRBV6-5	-	CASTGAFLNYEQYF	TGTGCCAGCACAGGGGCCTTCTTAAACTACGAGCAGTACTTC
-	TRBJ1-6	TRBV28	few	CASSFRAGINSPLHF	TGTGCCAGCAGTTTTCGGGCAGGGATTAATTCACCCCTCCACTTT
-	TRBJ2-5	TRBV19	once	CASSIGPNQETQYF	TGTGCCAGTAGTATAGGTCCAAACCAAGAGACCCAGTACTTC
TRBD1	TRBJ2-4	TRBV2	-	CASSGQGGTDIQYF	TGTGCCAGCAGTGGACAGGGTGGAACAGACATTCAGTACTTC
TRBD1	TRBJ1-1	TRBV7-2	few	CASRPGGYTEAFF	TGTGCCAGCAGACCAGGGGGATACACTGAAGCTTTCTTT
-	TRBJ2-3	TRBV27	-	CATADTQYF	TGTGCCACAGCAGATACGCAGTATTTT
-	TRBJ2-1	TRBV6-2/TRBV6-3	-	CASSSPFGGSYNEQFF	TGTGCCAGCAGTTCTCCATTCGGGGGCTCCTACAATGAGCAGTTCTTC
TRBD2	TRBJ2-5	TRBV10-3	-	CAISSGGGETQYF	TGTGCCATCAGTAGCGGGGGTGGTGAGACCCAGTACTTC